The 29 T cell receptor beta chains below come from one sample, sequenced in a study of blood T cells in healthy people across ages. Through a sample-barcoded 5' primer and a J-beta primer mix, a second PCR was run for about 6 to 12 cycles. TCRdb ran MiXCR on the 5' RACE reads and lists one entry per CDR3 protein. The data contain over 700,000 distinct CDR3 sequences, about 25% of them singletons. These data also featured in a second study, about T cells of mothers and their children.

Sequences were obtained from blood. The receptors originated from a boy between 10 and 17 years old in good health.

This chain uses TRBV5-1 with TRBJ2-5; tentative D call: TRBD2 (5 bases). TRBJ2-7 matches the DNA end more closely, so the J call is doubtful. From germline, CDR1 is SGHRS and CDR2 YFSETQ. The CDR3 spans 14 residues. Written as DNA, the CDR3 is TGCGCCAGCAGCCCCGGGGTCGCACTCTACGAGCAGTACTTC. Residues: CASSPGVALYEQYF.

In this sample, this clonotype turned up many times. The V call is TRBV11-2, the J call TRBJ2-2; no definite D call. V shed 9 bases and J shed 8 bases, with 10 bases lying between them. CDR3 length: 11 amino acids. Germline loops: CDR1 SGHAT, CDR2 FQNNGV. This CDR3 is CASSPPGELFF. CDR3 coding DNA: TGTGCCAGTAGTCCCCCAGGGGAGCTGTTTTTT.

This clonotype has a handful of counts. V is TRBV5-4 and J is TRBJ2-5; tentatively, D is TRBD1 (6 bases). Germline V CDR1 and CDR2: SGHNT, YYREEE (reference sequence). Trimming cost V 4 bases and J 0 bases, with 10 bases left between them. The CDR3 has 14 amino acids. CDR3 DNA sequence: TGTGCCAGCAGCCTGGACAGCTACCAAGAGACCCAGTACTTC. Translating gives CASSLDSYQETQYF.

This clonotype has only a few counts. The rearrangement joins TRBV20-1 to TRBJ2-1; no definite D call. Between the trimmed V and J ends, which lost 3 bases and 8 bases, there was a span of 14 bases. Germline V lookup: CDR1 DFQATT, CDR2 SNEGSKA (reference sequence). This CDR3 is 13 amino acids long. CDR3 region: CSARILVSDEQFF. The CDR3 coding sequence is TGCAGTGCTAGGATTCTAGTTTCGGATGAGCAGTTCTTC.

This clonotype was observed a few times. The chain recombines TRBV7-2 with TRBJ2-3; D is unresolved. The CDR3 contains 14 residues. CDR1 SGHTA and CDR2 FQGNSA come from the germline V gene. V lost 3 bases, J lost 2 bases, and 9 bases lay in between. As DNA, the CDR3 is TGTGCCAGCAGCTTGGGCGGTAACACAGATACGCAGTATTTT. This gives the protein CASSLGGNTDTQYF.

The rearrangement joins TRBV12-5 to TRBJ2-2; TRBD1 might be the D (6 bases). CDR1 is LGHNT, CDR2 FRNRAP, per germline. Trimming removed 6 bases at V and 4 bases at J, with 12 bases between. The CDR3 totals 14 residues. The CDR3 region is CASGWGLSTGELFF. Written as DNA, the CDR3 is TGTGCTAGTGGCTGGGGGCTTAGCACCGGGGAGCTGTTTTTT. Drawing the rest from reference TRBV12-5 and TRBJ2-2, the complete variable domain is DARVTQTPRHKVTEMGQEVTMRCQPILGHNTVFWYRQTMMQGLELLAYFRNRAPLDDSGMPKDRFSAEMPDATLATLKIQPSEPRDSAVYFCASGWGLSTGELFFGEGSRLTVL.

This clonotype was detected only a few times. The gene calls are TRBV7-6 and TRBJ2-7; D is possibly TRBD1 (6 bases). Per the germline V gene, CDR1 is SGHVS and CDR2 is FNYEAQ. CDR3 length equals 14 residues. Deletions cut 5 bases from V and 1 base from J, with 12 bases between. In nucleotides, the CDR3 is TGTGCCAGCAGCCTATACAGGGAGTCCTACGAGCAGTACTTC. Amino acids: CASSLYRESYEQYF.

This clonotype was recorded a few times. The gene calls are TRBV28 and TRBJ2-7; D might be TRBD1 (6 bases). The CDR3 loop spans 13 amino acids. V lost 5 bases, J lost 3 bases, and 11 bases lay in between. The germline V gene encodes CDR1 MDHEN and CDR2 SYDVKM. In DNA, the CDR3 is TGTGCCAGCAGTGAAGACAGGTACTACGAGCAGTACTTC. Residues: CASSEDRYYEQYF.

With regard to this clonotype: Germline is not matched at one junction end, which may reflect a read error. The genes are TRBV3-1 and TRBJ1-4, with D maybe TRBD1 (6 bases). The CDR3 sequence is 16 residues long. Germline V CDR1 and CDR2: LGHDT, YNNKEL (reference sequence). The CDR3: CASSQDGYREGEKLFF. DNA of the CDR3: TGTGCTAGCAGCCAAGATGGGTACAGGGAGGGAGAAAAACTGTTTTTT.

This sequence joins TRBV29-1 and TRBJ2-7, with a tentative D call TRBD1 (6 bases). The CDR3 is 13 residues long. The ends were cut back, 7 bases at V and 0 bases at J, with 13 bases in the middle. Per germline, CDR1 SQVTM and CDR2 ANQGSEA. CDR3 region: CSAGDRSSYEQYF. In DNA, the CDR3 is TGCAGCGCCGGAGACAGGAGCTCCTACGAGCAGTACTTC.

The sample holds one count of this clonotype. This sequence joins TRBV11-2 and TRBJ2-3; D gene ambiguous. V gave up 5 bases and J gave up 9 bases, with 15 bases separating them. CDR3 length equals 13 residues. Germline CDR1 and CDR2: SGHAT and FQNNGV. CDR3 protein: CASSMNPKETQYF. CDR3 sequence (DNA): TGTGCCAGCAGCATGAACCCGAAGGAGACGCAGTATTTT.

V gene TRBV29-1 combines with J gene TRBJ1-4; D unclear. Trimming took 4 bases from V and 10 from J, leaving 16 bases between them. CDR3 size: 13 residues. In germline, CDR1 is SQVTM, CDR2 ANQGSEA. CDR3 amino acids: CSVGTLIGGKLFF. In DNA form, the CDR3 reads TGCAGCGTTGGGACGCTTATAGGAGGAAAACTGTTTTTT.

V gene TRBV6-6 combines with J gene TRBJ1-4; D possibly corresponds to TRBD1 (5 bases). CDR1 MNHNY and CDR2 SVGAGI come from the germline V gene (reference sequence). The V end lost 7 bases, the J end lost 6 bases, and 18 bases lay between the germline ends. This CDR3 is 15 amino acids long. The DNA for the CDR3 is TGTGCCAGCACTCATCTTGGGGCAGGCCATGAAAAACTGTTTTTT. It translates to CASTHLGAGHEKLFF.

This rearrangement joins TRBV12-5 to TRBJ1-1; the match to TRBD1 covers 8 bases. From germline, CDR1 is LGHNT and CDR2 FRNRAP. This CDR3 is built from 15 residues. V gave up 3 bases and J gave up 5 bases; unmatched junction bases: 8. CDR3 DNA sequence: TGTGCTAGTGGTTTTACGACAGGGGAGGAAACTGAAGCTTTCTTT. Encoded protein: CASGFTTGEETEAFF. The whole variable domain, filled in from reference TRBV12-5 and TRBJ1-1, reads DARVTQTPRHKVTEMGQEVTMRCQPILGHNTVFWYRQTMMQGLELLAYFRNRAPLDDSGMPKDRFSAEMPDATLATLKIQPSEPRDSAVYFCASGFTTGEETEAFFGQGTRLTVV.

This clonotype has just a few counts. CDR3 in DNA: TGCGCCAGCAGCCAAGATAGGACGTATGAGCAGTTCTTC. This translates into CASSQDRTYEQFF. This rearrangement joins TRBV4-1 to TRBJ2-1; the D is unclear. CDR3 length equals 13 residues. Germline V gene data show CDR1 as MGHRA and CDR2 as YSYEKL. Between the trimmed V and J ends, which lost 0 bases and 8 bases, there was a span of 8 bases.

The genes are TRBV29-1 and TRBJ2-7; TRBD2 matches at 9 bases. Looked up from germline, CDR1 is SQVTM and CDR2 is ANQGSEA. This CDR3 has 12 amino acids. Unmatched junction bases numbered 4, after V lost 6 bases and J lost 4 bases. The CDR3 DNA reads TGCAGCGTAATGAGCGGGGGGTACGAGCAGTACTTC. Protein sequence: CSVMSGGYEQYF.

The chain joins TRBV7-6 to TRBJ2-3; the D is unclear. This CDR3 has 14 residues. V lost 5 bases, J lost 0 bases, and 9 bases lay in between. Germline values: CDR1 SGHVS, CDR2 FNYEAQ. The CDR3 DNA reads TGTGCCAGCAGCCCTATGACTAGCACAGATACGCAGTATTTT. It codes for CASSPMTSTDTQYF. The whole variable domain, remainder taken from reference TRBV7-6 and TRBJ2-3, is GAGVSQSPRYKVTKRGQDVALRCDPISGHVSLYWYRQALGQGPEFLTYFNYEAQQDKSGLPNDRFSAERPEGSISTLTIQRTEQRDSAMYRCASSPMTSTDTQYFGPGTRLTVL.

A few counts support this clonotype. V is TRBV7-2 and J is TRBJ1-1; a possible D gene is TRBD1 (6 bases). The germline V gene encodes CDR1 SGHTA and CDR2 FQGNSA. The CDR3 spans 16 residues. Trimming left V 5 bases short and J 4 bases short, with 20 bases between. The CDR3: CASSPQTGTSRTEAFF. Here the CDR3 DNA reads TGTGCCAGCAGCCCGCAAACCGGGACATCGCGCACTGAAGCTTTCTTT.

This clonotype has a handful of counts. This chain joins TRBV28 and TRBJ2-5; maybe TRBD2 (5 bases). Germline V CDR1 and CDR2: MDHEN, SYDVKM. There are 13 residues in the CDR3. The V gene lost 2 bases and the J gene lost 5 bases, with 9 bases spanning the gap. The CDR3 is CASSLGSVETQYF. DNA of the CDR3: TGTGCCAGCAGTTTAGGTAGCGTGGAGACCCAGTACTTC.

This clonotype has just a few counts. CDR3 in amino acids: CASSFLFGGDYEQYF. CDR3 coding DNA: TGTGCCAGCAGTTTCTTATTCGGCGGAGACTACGAGCAGTACTTC. The chain joins TRBV28 to TRBJ2-7; D call uncertain. Germline lookup yields CDR1 MDHEN and CDR2 SYDVKM. The CDR3 sequence is 15 residues long. The V end lost 3 bases, the J end lost 3 bases, and 15 bases lay between the germline ends.

This clonotype showed up just a few times. The rearrangement uses TRBV7-3 and TRBJ1-2; D is possibly TRBD1 (6 bases). This CDR3 is built from 15 residues. Germline CDR1 SGHTA, CDR2 FQGTGA. V lost 5 bases and J 3 bases, leaving 16 bases between the germline ends. The CDR3: CASSPDGGAYYGYTF. As DNA, the CDR3 is TGTGCCAGCAGCCCCGATGGGGGCGCGTACTATGGCTACACCTTC.

The rearrangement links TRBV3-1 to TRBJ2-1, with D unresolved. CDR3 length: 13 residues. CDR1 and CDR2 (germline): LGHDT, YNNKEL (reference sequence). V was clipped by 3 bases and J by 12 bases, with 15 bases between them. The DNA for the CDR3 is TGTGCCAGCAGCCAGCCCCAAAGCTCTTGGCAGTTCTTC. Translation: CASSQPQSSWQFF.

This clonotype has more than one count but fewer than ten. The rearrangement links TRBV20-1 to TRBJ2-7; D remains unclear. CDR3 length: 13 amino acids. The V end was cut by 5 bases, the J end by 4 bases, with 15 bases between. CDR1 DFQATT and CDR2 SNEGSKA come from the germline V gene (reference sequence). The CDR3 reads CSAGPSPIYEQYF. CDR3 DNA sequence: TGCAGTGCTGGCCCCTCACCAATTTACGAGCAGTACTTC.

The chain is built from TRBV10-3 and TRBJ2-5; TRBD1 aligns across 7 bases. Matching the DNA end better, TRBJ2-1 makes the J call doubtful. CDR3 length: 14 residues. Germline V gives CDR1 ENHRY, CDR2 SYGVKD. The CDR3 protein is CAIREDRINNEQFF. The CDR3 DNA sequence: TGTGCCATCAGGGAGGACAGGATAAACAATGAGCAGTTCTTC.

This clonotype was seen a few times. This chain joins TRBV7-9 and TRBJ2-1, with 9 bases lining up with TRBD2. The assigned J gene may be wrong: the sequence end matches TRBJ2-7 better. Looked up from germline, CDR1 is SEHNR and CDR2 is FQNEAQ (reference sequence). The CDR3 extends over 16 amino acids. The CDR3 spells CASSISSGSITHEQYF. The CDR3 DNA follows: TGTGCCAGCAGCATAAGTAGCGGGAGTATCACCCACGAGCAGTACTTC.

This clonotype showed up just a few times. The V call is TRBV5-1, the J call TRBJ2-5; no firm D call. The V end lost 4 bases, the J end lost 5 bases, and 15 bases lay between the germline ends. The CDR3 extends over 14 amino acids. CDR1 is SGHRS, CDR2 YFSETQ, per germline. CDR3: CASSLSILTETQYF. In nucleotides, the CDR3 is TGCGCCAGCAGCCTGTCTATTTTGACGGAGACCCAGTACTTC.

This clonotype has a handful of counts. This sequence joins TRBV11-2 and TRBJ1-4, with TRBD1 matching over 7 bases. Unmatched junction bases numbered 4, after V lost 3 bases and J lost 3 bases. The CDR3 is made up of 15 amino acids. The germline CDR1 and CDR2 sequences are SGHAT and FQNNGV. The CDR3 reads CASSFQGGPNEKLFF. The CDR3 DNA sequence: TGTGCCAGCAGCTTCCAGGGGGGCCCTAATGAAAAACTGTTTTTT.

V is TRBV3-1 and J is TRBJ1-5; D possibly corresponds to TRBD1 (5 bases). The CDR3 consists of 19 residues. In germline, CDR1 is LGHDT, CDR2 YNNKEL (reference sequence). V lost 4 bases and J lost 0, with 22 bases in between. The CDR3 sequence is CASSLIRDVRDLSNQPQHF. The CDR3 coding sequence is TGTGCCAGCAGCCTCATTAGGGACGTCCGGGACCTTAGCAATCAGCCCCAGCATTTT.

In its sample, this clonotype was seen a few times. The J gene is TRBJ1-6, the V gene TRBV15, with D unresolved. Germline V gene sequence: CDR1 LNHNV, CDR2 YYDKDF (reference sequence). The CDR3 spans 17 residues. V lost 0 bases and J lost 0, with 9 bases in between. The CDR3 protein is CATSRDRVPSYNSPLHF. CDR3 sequence (DNA): TGTGCCACCAGCAGAGATCGGGTTCCCTCCTATAATTCACCCCTCCACTTT.